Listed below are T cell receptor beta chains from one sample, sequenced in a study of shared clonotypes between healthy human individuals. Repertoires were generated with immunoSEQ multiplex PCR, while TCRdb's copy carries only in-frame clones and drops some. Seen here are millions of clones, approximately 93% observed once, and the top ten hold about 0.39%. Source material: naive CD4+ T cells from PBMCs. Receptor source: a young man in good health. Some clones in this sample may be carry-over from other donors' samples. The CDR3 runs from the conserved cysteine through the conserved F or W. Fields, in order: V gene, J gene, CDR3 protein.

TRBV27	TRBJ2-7	CASRGLDLLTREQYF
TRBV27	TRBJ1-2	CASSLVAGGGIFNYGYTF
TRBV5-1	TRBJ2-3	CASSIQGVTSTDTQYF
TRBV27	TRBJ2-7	CASSYPDGYYEQYF
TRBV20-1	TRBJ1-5	CSAKSNQPQHF
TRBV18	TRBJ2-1	CASSPHPHNEQFF
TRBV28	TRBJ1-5	CASSFPRRQTFDQPQHF
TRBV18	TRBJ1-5	CASSPGQGNQPQHF
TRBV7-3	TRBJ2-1	CASSPTSVSYNEQFF
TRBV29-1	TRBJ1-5	CSVINDGNQPQHF
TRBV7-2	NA	CASSLVRETQYF
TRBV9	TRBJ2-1	CASSVVGTSGPYNEQFF
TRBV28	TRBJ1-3	CASSPTDRSGNTIYF
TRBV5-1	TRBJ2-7	CASRAGISSYEQYF
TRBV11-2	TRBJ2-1	CASAQEGRGRHEQFF
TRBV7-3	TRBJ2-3	CASSPMGQLHSVGGTDTQYF
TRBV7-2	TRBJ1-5	CASSLFRGLGQPQHF
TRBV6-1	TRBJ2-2	CASGNTGELFF
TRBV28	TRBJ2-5	CASSLASGGGETQYF
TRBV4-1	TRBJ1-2	CASSQGTGVRNYGYTF
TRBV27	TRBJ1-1	CASSSRTGLNTEAFF
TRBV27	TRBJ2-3	CASSLRLAGADTQYF
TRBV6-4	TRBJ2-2	CASSDRMNTGELFF
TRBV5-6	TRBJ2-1	CASSLVSHEQFF
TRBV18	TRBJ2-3	CASSSTSAQSTDTQYF
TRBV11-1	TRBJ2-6	CASSPRQSPGANVLTF
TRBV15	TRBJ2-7	CATSREVVSSYEQYF
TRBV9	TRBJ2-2	CASSVEGTGTITGELFF
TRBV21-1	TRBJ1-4	CASSKNKTGQGWLFF
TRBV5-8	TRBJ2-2	CASSPQTGELFF
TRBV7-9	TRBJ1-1	CASSTQLGGGTEAFF
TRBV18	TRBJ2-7	CASSPPGGGRSYEQYF
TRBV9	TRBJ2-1	CASSVASFAQHGEQFF
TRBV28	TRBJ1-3	CASILTGRGNTIYF
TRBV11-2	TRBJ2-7	CASSPPEAGARGDEQYF
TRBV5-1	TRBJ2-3	CASSRTGTRNRDTQYF
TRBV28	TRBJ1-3	CASSGDRKDRGNTIYF
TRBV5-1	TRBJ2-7	CASSFTLGGAHIDEQYF
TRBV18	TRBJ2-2	CASSPRQGRTGELFF
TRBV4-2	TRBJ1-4	CASSPRWDGGRSNEKLFF
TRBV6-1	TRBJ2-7	CASSALAGANEQYF